The rows below give T cell receptor beta chains drawn from one sample of a study of shared clonotypes between healthy human individuals. Measured with immunoSEQ multiplex PCR; TCRdb has only the in-frame clones, and not every one. This table holds over 2 million clones, 95% found once. The sequenced sample consisted of naive CD4+ T cells sorted from blood. These receptors originate from a man younger than 30 in good health. Both conserved end residues are part of each CDR3. Expanded clones are given a class, and other clones once, few, many or no size at all.

v_call clone_size cdr3_length cdr3_aa
TRBV9 - 18 CASSVGPGTSGLSYEQYF
TRBV19 few 18 CASSIDWGPGGVYHGYTF
TRBV7-9 - 12 CAGGTSSYEQYF
TRBV6-1 - 15 CASSPSRGSPYEQYF
TRBV7-9 once 16 CASSSQDGKAGNTIYF
TRBV4-1 - 15 CASSQKLEGTYEQYF
TRBV5-1 - 15 CASSLMTGGFGEQYF
TRBV9 - 14 CASSTQPGQDIQYF
TRBV10-3 once 16 CAISQQTGEFYNEQFF
TRBV7-2 - 15 CASSPGQGGTGELFF
TRBV4-1 - 17 CASSQGAGGARRETQYF
TRBV19 - 13 CASSISLIGEQYF